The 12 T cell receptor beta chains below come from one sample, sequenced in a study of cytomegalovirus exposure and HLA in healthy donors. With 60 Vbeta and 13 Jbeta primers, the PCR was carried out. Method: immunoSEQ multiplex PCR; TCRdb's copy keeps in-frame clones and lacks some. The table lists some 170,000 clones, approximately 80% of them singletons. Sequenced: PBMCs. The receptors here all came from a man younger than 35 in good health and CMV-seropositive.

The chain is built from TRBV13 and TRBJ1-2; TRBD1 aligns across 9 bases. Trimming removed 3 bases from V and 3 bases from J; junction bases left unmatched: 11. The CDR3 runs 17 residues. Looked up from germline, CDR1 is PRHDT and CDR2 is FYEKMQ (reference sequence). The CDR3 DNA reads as TGTGCCAGCAGCTTCCTAACTGGGGACAGGGCCTACTATGGCTACACCTTC. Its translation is CASSFLTGDRAYYGYTF.

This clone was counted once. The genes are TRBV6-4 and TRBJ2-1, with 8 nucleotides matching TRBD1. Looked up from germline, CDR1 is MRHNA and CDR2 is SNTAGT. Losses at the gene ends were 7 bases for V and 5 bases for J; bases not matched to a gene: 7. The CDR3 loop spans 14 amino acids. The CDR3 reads CASKSDRGNNEQFF. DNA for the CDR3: TGTGCCAGCAAGTCAGACAGGGGCAACAATGAGCAGTTCTTC.

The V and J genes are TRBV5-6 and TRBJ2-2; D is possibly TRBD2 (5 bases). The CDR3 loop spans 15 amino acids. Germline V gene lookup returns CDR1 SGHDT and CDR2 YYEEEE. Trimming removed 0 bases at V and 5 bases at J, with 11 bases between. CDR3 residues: CASSLVGSGTGELFF. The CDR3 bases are TGTGCCAGCAGCTTGGTAGGGTCGGGAACCGGGGAGCTGTTTTTT.

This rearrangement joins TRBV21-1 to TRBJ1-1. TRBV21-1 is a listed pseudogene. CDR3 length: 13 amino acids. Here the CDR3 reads CASSFTSGTEAFF. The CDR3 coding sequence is TGTGCCAGCAGCTTTACTAGCGGCACTGAAGCTTTCTTT.

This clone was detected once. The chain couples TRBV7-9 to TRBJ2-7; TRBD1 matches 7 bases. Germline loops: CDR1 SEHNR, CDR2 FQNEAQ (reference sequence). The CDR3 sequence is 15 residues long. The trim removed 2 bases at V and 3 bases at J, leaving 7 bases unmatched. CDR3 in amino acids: CASSLRDSADYEQYF. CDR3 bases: TGTGCCAGCAGCTTAAGGGACAGCGCTGACTACGAGCAGTACTTC.

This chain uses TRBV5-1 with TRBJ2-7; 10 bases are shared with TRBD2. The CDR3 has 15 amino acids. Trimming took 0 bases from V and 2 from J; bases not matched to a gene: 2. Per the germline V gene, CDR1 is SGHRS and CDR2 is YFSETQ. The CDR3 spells CASSLELAGTYEQYF. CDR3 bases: TGCGCCAGCAGCTTGGAACTAGCGGGGACCTACGAGCAGTACTTC.

The CDR3 is CASSVGFRSSGSYEQYF. CDR3 DNA: TGTGCCAGCAGCGTAGGCTTCCGAAGTAGCGGCTCCTACGAGCAGTACTTC. The chain couples TRBV9 to TRBJ2-7; tentative D call: TRBD2 (6 bases). The germline V and J ends were trimmed by 0 bases and 0 bases, with 16 bases remaining between them. From germline, CDR1 is SGDLS and CDR2 YYNGEE. The CDR3 covers 17 residues.

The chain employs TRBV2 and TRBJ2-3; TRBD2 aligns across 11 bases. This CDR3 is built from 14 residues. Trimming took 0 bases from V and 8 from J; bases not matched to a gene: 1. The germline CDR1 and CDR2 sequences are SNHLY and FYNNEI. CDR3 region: CASSEASGRGTQYF. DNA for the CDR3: TGTGCCAGCAGTGAAGCTAGCGGGAGGGGTACGCAGTATTTT.

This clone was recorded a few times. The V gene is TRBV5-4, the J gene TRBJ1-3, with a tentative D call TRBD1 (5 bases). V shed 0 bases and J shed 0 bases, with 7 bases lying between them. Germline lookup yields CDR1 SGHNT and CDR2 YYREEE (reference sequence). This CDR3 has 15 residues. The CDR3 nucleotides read TGTGCCAGCAGCTTGGACGGGGGCTCTGGAAACACCATATATTTT. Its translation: CASSLDGGSGNTIYF.

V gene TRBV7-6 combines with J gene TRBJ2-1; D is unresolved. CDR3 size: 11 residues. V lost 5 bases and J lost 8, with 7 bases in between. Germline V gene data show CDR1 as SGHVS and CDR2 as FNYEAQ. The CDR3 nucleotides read TGTGCCAGCAGCCTGAGATATGAGCAGTTCTTC. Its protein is CASSLRYEQFF.

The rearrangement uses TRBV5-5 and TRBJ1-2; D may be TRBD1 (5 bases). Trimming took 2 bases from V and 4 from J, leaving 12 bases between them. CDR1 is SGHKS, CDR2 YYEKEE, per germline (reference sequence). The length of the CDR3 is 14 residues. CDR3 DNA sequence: TGTGCCAGCAGCTTAGGCAGGGCCTTCTATGGCTACACCTTC. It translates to CASSLGRAFYGYTF.

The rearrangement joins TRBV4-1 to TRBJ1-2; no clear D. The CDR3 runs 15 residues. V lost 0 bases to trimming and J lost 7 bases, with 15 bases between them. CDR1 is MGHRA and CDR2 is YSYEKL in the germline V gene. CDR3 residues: CASSQEPGYAPGYTF. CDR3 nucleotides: TGCGCCAGCAGCCAAGAACCCGGGTACGCGCCTGGCTACACCTTC.